This T cell receptor (beta chain) was found in a study of blood T cell repertoires in COVID-19. Measured with immunoSEQ multiplex PCR; TCRdb has only the in-frame clones, and not every one. Of 150,000 to 200,000 clones listed, around four fifths are singletons. The V and J ends lost 6 bases and 4 bases, in that order; junction bases with no gene match: 4. The CDR3 extends over 13 amino acids. From germline, CDR1 is MNHEY and CDR2 SVGAGI. The specimen sequenced was peripheral blood. The rearrangement uses TRBV6-5 and TRBJ1-1; 8 positions match TRBD1. This receptor was taken from a woman between 65 and 79 years old with COVID-19, enrolled during active disease. The CDR3 DNA sequence: TGTGCCAGCAGAAACACAGGGGGCACTGAAGCTTTCTTT. Translated: CASRNTGGTEAFF.